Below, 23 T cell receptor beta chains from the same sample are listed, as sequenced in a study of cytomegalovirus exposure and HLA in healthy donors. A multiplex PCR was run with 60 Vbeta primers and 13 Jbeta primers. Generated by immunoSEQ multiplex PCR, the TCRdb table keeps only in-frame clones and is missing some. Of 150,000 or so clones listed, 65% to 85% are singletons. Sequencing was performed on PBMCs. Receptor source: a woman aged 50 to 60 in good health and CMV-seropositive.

The CDR3 nucleotides are TGTGCCTACGGACTAGCACAGGGCTACGAGCAGTACTTC. Amino acids: CAYGLAQGYEQYF. The gene calls are TRBV30 and TRBJ2-7, with 8 bases aligning to TRBD2. CDR3 length: 13 amino acids. The germline V gene has CDR1 GTSNPN and CDR2 SVGIG (reference sequence). J lost 3 bases, V lost 7 bases, and 8 bases had no gene match.

The CDR3 spells CASSGGTASSYEQYF. CDR3 in DNA: TGTGCCAGCAGCGGCGGGACTGCGAGCTCCTACGAGCAGTACTTC. The gene calls are TRBV5-4 and TRBJ2-7; D possibly corresponds to TRBD2 (6 bases). V lost 4 bases to trimming and J lost 0 bases, with 14 bases between them. This CDR3 has 15 residues. Germline lookup yields CDR1 SGHNT and CDR2 YYREEE (reference sequence). The whole variable domain, remainder taken from reference TRBV5-4 and TRBJ2-7, is ETGVTQSPTHLIKTRGQQVTLRCSSQSGHNTVSWYQQALGQGPQFIFQYYREEENGRGNFPPRFSGLQFPNYSSELNVNALELDDSALYLCASSGGTASSYEQYFGPGTRLTVT.

CDR3 amino acids: CASSIRTSGSRTDTQYF. The DNA of the CDR3 is TGTGCCAGCAGCATAAGGACTAGCGGGAGCCGAACAGATACGCAGTATTTT. The genes are TRBV5-6 and TRBJ2-3, with 13 bases aligning to TRBD2. This CDR3 is 17 amino acids long. The V and J ends lost 4 bases and 3 bases, in that order; junction bases with no gene match: 8. Germline V gene lookup returns CDR1 SGHDT and CDR2 YYEEEE.

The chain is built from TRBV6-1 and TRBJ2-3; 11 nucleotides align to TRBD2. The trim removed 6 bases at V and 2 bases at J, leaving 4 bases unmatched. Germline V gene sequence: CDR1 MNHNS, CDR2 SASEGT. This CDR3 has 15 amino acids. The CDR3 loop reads CASSALAGDTDTQYF. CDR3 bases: TGTGCCAGCAGCGCACTAGCGGGGGACACAGATACGCAGTATTTT.

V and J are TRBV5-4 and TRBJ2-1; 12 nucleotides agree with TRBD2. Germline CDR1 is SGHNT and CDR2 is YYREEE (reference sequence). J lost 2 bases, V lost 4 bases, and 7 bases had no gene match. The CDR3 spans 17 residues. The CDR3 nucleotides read TGTGCCAGCAGCCCCCCCCCTAGCGGGGGGGCCTACAATGAGCAGTTCTTC. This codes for CASSPPPSGGAYNEQFF. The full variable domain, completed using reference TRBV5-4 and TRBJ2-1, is ETGVTQSPTHLIKTRGQQVTLRCSSQSGHNTVSWYQQALGQGPQFIFQYYREEENGRGNFPPRFSGLQFPNYSSELNVNALELDDSALYLCASSPPPSGGAYNEQFFGPGTRLTVL.

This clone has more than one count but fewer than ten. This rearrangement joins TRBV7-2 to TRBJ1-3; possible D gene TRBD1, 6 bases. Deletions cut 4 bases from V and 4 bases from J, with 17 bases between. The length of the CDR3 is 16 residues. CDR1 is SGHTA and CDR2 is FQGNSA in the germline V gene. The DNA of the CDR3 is TGTGCCAGCAGCTCCACCACAGGGCGTGGCGGAAACACCATATATTTT. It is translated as CASSSTTGRGGNTIYF.

CDR3 in DNA: TGTGCCAGCAGCTTAGGCCTAGCGGACACAGATACGCAGTATTTT. This gives the protein CASSLGLADTDTQYF. The chain uses TRBV7-2 and TRBJ2-3; TRBD2 matches 7 bases. In germline, CDR1 is SGHTA, CDR2 FQGNSA. The V and J ends lost 1 base and 2 bases, in that order; junction bases with no gene match: 3. This CDR3 spans 15 amino acids.

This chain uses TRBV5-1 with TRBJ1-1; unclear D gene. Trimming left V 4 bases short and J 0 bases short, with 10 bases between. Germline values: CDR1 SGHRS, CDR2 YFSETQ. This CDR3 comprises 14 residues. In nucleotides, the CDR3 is TGCGCCAGCAGCCCGTGGCGGGTGAACACTGAAGCTTTCTTT. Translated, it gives CASSPWRVNTEAFF.

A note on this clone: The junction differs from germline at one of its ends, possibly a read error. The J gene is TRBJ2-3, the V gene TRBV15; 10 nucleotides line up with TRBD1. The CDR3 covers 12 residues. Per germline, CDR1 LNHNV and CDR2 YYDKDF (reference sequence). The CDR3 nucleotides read TGTGCCACCAGCAGAGGACAGGGGGCGAGGAATTTT. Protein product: CATSRGQGARNF.

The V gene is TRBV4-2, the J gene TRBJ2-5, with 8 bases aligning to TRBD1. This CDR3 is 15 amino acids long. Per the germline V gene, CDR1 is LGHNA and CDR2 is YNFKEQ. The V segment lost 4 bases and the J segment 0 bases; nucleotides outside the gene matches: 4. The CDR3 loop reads CASSLGDRHQETQYF. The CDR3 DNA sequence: TGTGCCAGCAGCCTGGGGGACAGGCACCAAGAGACCCAGTACTTC.

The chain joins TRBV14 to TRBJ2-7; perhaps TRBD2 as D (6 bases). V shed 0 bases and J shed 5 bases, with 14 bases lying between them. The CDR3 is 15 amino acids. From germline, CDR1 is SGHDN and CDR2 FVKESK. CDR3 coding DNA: TGTGCCAGCAGCCAAGAGAGCGGGTTCAGGAACGAGCAGTACTTC. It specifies CASSQESGFRNEQYF.

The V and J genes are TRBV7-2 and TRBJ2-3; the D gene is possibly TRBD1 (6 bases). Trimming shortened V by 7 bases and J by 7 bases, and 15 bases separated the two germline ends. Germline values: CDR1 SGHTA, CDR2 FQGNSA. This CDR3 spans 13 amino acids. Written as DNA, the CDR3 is TGTGCCAGCAACGAGGGGGTTCGGAATACGCAGTATTTT. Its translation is CASNEGVRNTQYF.

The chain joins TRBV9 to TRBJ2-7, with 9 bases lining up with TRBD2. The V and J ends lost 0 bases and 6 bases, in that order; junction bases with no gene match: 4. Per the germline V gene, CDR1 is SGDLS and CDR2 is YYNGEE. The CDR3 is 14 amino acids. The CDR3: CASSVVSGGGEQYF. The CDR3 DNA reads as TGTGCCAGCAGCGTAGTTAGCGGGGGAGGCGAGCAGTACTTC.

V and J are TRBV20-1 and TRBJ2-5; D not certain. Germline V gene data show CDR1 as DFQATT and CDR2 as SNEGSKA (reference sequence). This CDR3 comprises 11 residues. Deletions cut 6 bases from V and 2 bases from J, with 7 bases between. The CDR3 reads CSAVTQETQYF. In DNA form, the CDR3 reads TGCAGTGCCGTCACACAAGAGACCCAGTACTTC.

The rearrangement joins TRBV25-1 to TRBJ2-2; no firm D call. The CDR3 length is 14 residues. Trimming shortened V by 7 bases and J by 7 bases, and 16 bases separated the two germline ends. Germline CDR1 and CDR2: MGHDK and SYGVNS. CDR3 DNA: TGTGCCAGCATAGGCTTGAGGAATGACGGGGAGCTGTTTTTT. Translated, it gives CASIGLRNDGELFF.

The CDR3, as DNA: TGTGCCAGCTCATCGCAGGGGCCTAGCACAGATACGCAGTATTTT. Translating gives CASSSQGPSTDTQYF. The chain carries TRBV18 and TRBJ2-3; a possible D gene is TRBD1 (6 bases). The CDR3 is 15 amino acids. Between the trimmed V and J ends, which lost 5 bases and 0 bases, there was a span of 12 bases. Germline-derived CDR1 and CDR2 are KGHSH and LQKENI.

CDR3 loop: CASEDRDGQPQHF. In DNA, the CDR3 is TGTGCCTCCGAGGACAGGGACGGTCAGCCCCAGCATTTT. The chain links TRBV10-3 to TRBJ1-5; 8 bases are a match to TRBD1. CDR3 length: 13 amino acids. Per the germline V gene, CDR1 is ENHRY and CDR2 is SYGVKD. V lost 11 bases, J lost 6 bases, and 9 bases stayed unmatched.

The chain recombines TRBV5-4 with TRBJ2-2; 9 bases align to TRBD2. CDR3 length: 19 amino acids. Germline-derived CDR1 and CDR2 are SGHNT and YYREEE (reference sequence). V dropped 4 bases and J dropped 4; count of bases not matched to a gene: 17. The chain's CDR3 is CASSPYRRLAGLSTGELFF. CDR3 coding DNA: TGTGCCAGCAGCCCTTATAGGCGTCTAGCGGGACTCTCCACCGGGGAGCTGTTTTTT.

Here the CDR3 DNA reads TGTGCCAGCAGCTTATCGACGGGGGGGGGAATCACAGATACGCAGTATTTT. Its protein product is CASSLSTGGGITDTQYF. The chain recombines TRBV11-2 with TRBJ2-3; 8 nucleotides align to TRBD2. The CDR3 has 17 residues. V gave up 2 bases and J gave up 2 bases; unmatched junction bases: 9. The germline gives CDR1 SGHAT, CDR2 FQNNGV.

CDR3 sequence: CASSPRGGRVNGYTF. The CDR3 DNA reads TGTGCCAGCAGTCCAAGGGGGGGTCGGGTTAATGGCTACACCTTC. The chain links TRBV6-5 to TRBJ1-2, with a possible D match to TRBD1 (6 bases). This CDR3 has 15 residues. V lost 5 bases and J 6 bases, leaving 19 bases between the germline ends. CDR1 is MNHEY and CDR2 is SVGAGI in the germline V gene.

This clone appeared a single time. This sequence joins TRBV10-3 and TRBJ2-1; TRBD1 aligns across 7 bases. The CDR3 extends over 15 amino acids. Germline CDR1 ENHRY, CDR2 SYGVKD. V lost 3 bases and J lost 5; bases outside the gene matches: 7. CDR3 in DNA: TGTGCCATCAGTGAATCGGGACAGCCGCACAATGAGCAGTTCTTC. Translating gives CAISESGQPHNEQFF.

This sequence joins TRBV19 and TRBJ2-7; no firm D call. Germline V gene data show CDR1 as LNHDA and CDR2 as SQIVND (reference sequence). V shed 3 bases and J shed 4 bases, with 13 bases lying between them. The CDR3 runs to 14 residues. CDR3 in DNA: TGTGCCAGTAGTATGGAGTCTGGTTCGTACGAGCAGTACTTC. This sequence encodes CASSMESGSYEQYF.

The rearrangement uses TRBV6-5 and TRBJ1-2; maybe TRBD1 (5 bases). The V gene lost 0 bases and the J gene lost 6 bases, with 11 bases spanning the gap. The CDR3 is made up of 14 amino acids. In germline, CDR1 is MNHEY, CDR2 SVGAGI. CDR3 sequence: CASSYSRRGNGYTF. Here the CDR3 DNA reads TGTGCCAGCAGTTACTCCAGACGGGGGAATGGCTACACCTTC.